This TCR beta chain was documented in a study of control samples from healthy donors and cancer patients. The repertoire was sequenced with immunoSEQ multiplex PCR; TCRdb's copy has only in-frame clones and lacks some. The sample lists about 51,000 clones; around 90% were seen once. The V segment lost 3 bases and the J segment 5 bases; nucleotides outside the gene matches: 3. The CDR3 has 15 amino acids. CDR1 and CDR2 from the germline V gene are MDHEN and SYDVKM. This clonotype originated in a middle-aged man with colorectal cancer. The chain couples TRBV28 to TRBJ2-1; 11 bases fit TRBD2. The sample was PBMCs. The CDR3 DNA follows: TGTGCCAGCAGTTTGGGGACTAGCGGTCACAATGAGCAGTTCTTC. Its protein is CASSLGTSGHNEQFF.